The rows below give T cell receptor beta chains drawn from one sample of a study of CD8 T cells in Susac syndrome. TCRdb called the immunoSEQ multiplex PCR reads again in MiXCR, with one record for every CDR3 protein. The repertoire consists of some 160,000 distinct CDR3 sequences, with approximately 94% occurring once and the leading ten covering 0.12%. Input material: CD4+ T cells from PBMCs. The receptor source for this set is a human donor with Susac syndrome. Both conserved end residues are part of each CDR3. A D gene is named only where the DNA matches it firmly. The listing skips clone size in some rows; elsewhere it reads once, few, many or a size class.

size: -
D: -
J: TRBJ2-5
V: TRBV14
CDR3: CASSHTNQETQYF
DNA: TGTGCCAGCAGCCATACTAACCAAGAGACCCAGTACTTC

size: once
D: TRBD1
J: TRBJ2-7
V: TRBV24-1
CDR3: CATSDNNADRNNKNEQYF
DNA: TGTGCCACCAGTGACAACAACGCGGACAGGAACAACAAGAACGAGCAGTACTTC

size: -
D: -
J: TRBJ2-5
V: TRBV12-3/TRBV12-4
CDR3: CASSLRGRGVGETQYF
DNA: TGTGCCAGCAGTTTACGTGGCAGGGGCGTTGGAGAGACCCAGTACTTC

size: -
D: TRBD2
J: TRBJ2-4
V: TRBV19
CDR3: CASSGSGGGGIQYF
DNA: TGTGCCAGTAGTGGCAGCGGGGGCGGTGGCATTCAGTACTTC

size: -
D: TRBD1
J: TRBJ1-5
V: TRBV14
CDR3: CASKQGVGNQPQHF
DNA: TGTGCCAGCAAACAGGGGGTTGGCAATCAGCCCCAGCATTTT

size: -
D: TRBD1
J: TRBJ1-1
V: TRBV20-1
CDR3: CSARDQSTGLNTEAFF
DNA: TGCAGTGCTAGAGATCAATCGACAGGGTTGAACACTGAAGCTTTCTTT

size: -
D: -
J: TRBJ1-1
V: TRBV30
CDR3: CAWSLKTNTEAFF
DNA: TGTGCCTGGAGCCTTAAAACGAACACTGAAGCTTTCTTT

size: -
D: TRBD1
J: TRBJ1-3
V: TRBV7-9
CDR3: CASSSTPLTGRNTIYF
DNA: TGTGCCAGCAGCTCGACGCCCCTGACAGGGCGAAACACCATATATTTT

size: -
D: -
J: TRBJ1-6
V: TRBV15
CDR3: CATSRDLRALGSPLHF
DNA: TGTGCCACCAGCAGAGATCTACGCGCATTAGGTTCACCCCTCCACTTT

size: -
D: TRBD2
J: TRBJ2-5
V: TRBV6-4
CDR3: CASSDRTLAGVDMETQYF
DNA: TGTGCCAGCAGTGACCGGACCCTAGCGGGGGTTGACATGGAGACCCAGTACTTC

size: once
D: TRBD2
J: TRBJ2-7
V: TRBV20-1
CDR3: CSARSPSGGLYEQYF
DNA: TGCAGTGCTAGGTCTCCTAGCGGGGGCTTATACGAGCAGTACTTC

size: -
D: -
J: TRBJ2-4
V: TRBV30
CDR3: CAWSVSGGRSSF
DNA: TGTGCCTGGAGTGTAAGTGGGGGCCGGTCTTCATTC

size: -
D: -
J: TRBJ2-3
V: TRBV12-3/TRBV12-4
CDR3: CASSLARRLSTDTQYF
DNA: TGTGCCAGCAGTTTAGCAAGACGGCTGAGCACAGATACGCAGTATTTT

size: -
D: -
J: TRBJ1-1
V: TRBV9
CDR3: CASSVGRTNTEAFF
DNA: TGTGCCAGCAGCGTCGGCAGGACGAACACTGAAGCTTTCTTT

size: -
D: TRBD1
J: TRBJ2-1
V: TRBV7-2
CDR3: CASSQEGARREQFF
DNA: TGTGCCAGCAGCCAAGAGGGGGCTAGGAGGGAGCAGTTCTTC

size: -
D: -
J: TRBJ1-5
V: TRBV6-2/TRBV6-3
CDR3: CASTPKRSRKAGNQPQHF
DNA: TGTGCCAGCACTCCTAAGAGGTCCCGAAAGGCGGGCAATCAGCCCCAGCATTTT

size: -
D: -
J: TRBJ1-1
V: TRBV7-2
CDR3: CASSLYKDTEAFF
DNA: TGTGCCAGCAGCTTATATAAGGACACTGAAGCTTTCTTT

size: -
D: TRBD1
J: TRBJ2-5
V: TRBV6-1
CDR3: CAGRTGSTETQYF
DNA: TGTGCCGGGAGGACAGGGTCTACGGAGACCCAGTACTTC

size: -
D: -
J: TRBJ2-7
V: TRBV6-2/TRBV6-3
CDR3: CASSYNRGYEQYF
DNA: TGTGCCAGCAGTTACAACCGGGGGTACGAGCAGTACTTC

size: -
D: -
J: TRBJ1-1
V: TRBV4-1
CDR3: CASSRVTVNTEAFF
DNA: TGCGCCAGCAGCCGTGTGACGGTGAACACTGAAGCTTTCTTT

size: once
D: -
J: TRBJ1-6
V: TRBV27
CDR3: CASSLVFGGNSPLHF
DNA: TGTGCCAGCAGTTTAGTTTTCGGGGGCAATTCACCCCTCCACTTT

size: -
D: -
J: TRBJ2-7
V: TRBV7-2
CDR3: CASRMGLYEQYF
DNA: TGTGCCAGCAGAATGGGCCTCTACGAGCAGTACTTC

size: -
D: -
J: TRBJ2-5
V: TRBV20-1
CDR3: CSAPRGASGETQYF
DNA: TGCAGTGCGCCCAGGGGGGCTTCGGGAGAGACCCAGTACTTC

size: -
D: TRBD1
J: TRBJ2-3
V: TRBV5-1
CDR3: CASSPLTGTTDTQYF
DNA: TGCGCCAGCAGCCCACTGACAGGGACCACAGATACGCAGTATTTT

size: -
D: -
J: TRBJ1-6
V: TRBV5-1
CDR3: CASKEGANSPLHF
DNA: TGCGCCAGCAAGGAGGGAGCCAATTCACCCCTCCACTTT

size: once
D: TRBD1
J: TRBJ1-2
V: TRBV7-9
CDR3: CASSLQGFYGYTF
DNA: TGTGCCAGCAGCCTACAGGGGTTTTATGGCTACACCTTC

size: -
D: -
J: TRBJ2-5
V: TRBV7-2
CDR3: CASSLVWETQYF
DNA: TGTGCCAGCAGCTTAGTTTGGGAGACCCAGTACTTC

size: -
D: TRBD1
J: TRBJ1-2
V: TRBV7-2
CDR3: CASSPRLGQKNYGYTF
DNA: TGTGCCAGCAGCCCACGACTGGGACAGAAAAACTATGGCTACACCTTC

size: -
D: -
J: TRBJ1-1
V: TRBV2
CDR3: CASRVGTPLAAEAFF
DNA: TGTGCCAGCAGGGTTGGGACACCACTCGCGGCTGAAGCTTTCTTT

size: -
D: TRBD1
J: TRBJ1-2
V: TRBV6-4
CDR3: CASSDGDRGFDGYTF
DNA: TGTGCCAGCAGTGACGGTGACAGGGGTTTCGATGGCTACACCTTC

size: -
D: TRBD1
J: TRBJ2-5
V: TRBV15
CDR3: CATSRDSGTGVGSQYF
DNA: TGTGCCACCAGCAGAGATTCAGGGACAGGGGTGGGTAGCCAGTACTTC

size: -
D: -
J: TRBJ2-3
V: TRBV7-3
CDR3: CASSLQVGYTDTQYF
DNA: TGTGCCAGCAGCTTACAAGTTGGGTACACAGATACGCAGTATTTT

size: -
D: -
J: TRBJ1-2
V: TRBV6-5
CDR3: CASSYSGGGYTF
DNA: TGTGCCAGCAGTTACTCTGGGGGTGGCTACACCTTC

size: -
D: -
J: TRBJ1-2
V: TRBV27
CDR3: CASSLKGGANYGYTF
DNA: TGTGCCAGCAGTTTGAAAGGGGGAGCGAACTATGGCTACACCTTC

size: -
D: -
J: TRBJ2-7
V: TRBV5-4
CDR3: CASSLPSYEQYF
DNA: TGTGCCAGCAGCTTACCGAGCTACGAGCAGTACTTC

size: -
D: -
J: TRBJ1-3
V: TRBV20-1
CDR3: CSASFIPYGRYF
DNA: TGCAGTGCTAGTTTTATTCCATACGGTCGATATTTT

size: once
D: TRBD1
J: TRBJ2-2
V: TRBV7-2
CDR3: CASSLGDRGLRAGELFF
DNA: TGTGCCAGCAGCTTAGGAGACAGGGGGTTGAGAGCCGGGGAGCTGTTTTTT

size: -
D: TRBD1
J: TRBJ2-1
V: TRBV6-1
CDR3: CASRSKPGQGALGEQFF
DNA: TGTGCCAGCAGGTCTAAACCGGGACAGGGGGCGTTGGGTGAGCAGTTCTTC